The source of this T cell receptor (beta chain) is a study of PD-1 blockade in classical Hodgkin lymphoma. There was relapse after autologous stem cell transplantation in every patient, and there was variation in brentuximab vedotin exposure. Only in-frame clones appear in the TCRdb table, and some are missing; sequencing was by immunoSEQ multiplex PCR. The sample comprises around 96,000 clones, 80% to 85% of which are singletons, and 9% to 15% rests with the top ten. The CDR3 runs to 13 residues. Germline V gives CDR1 LNHDA, CDR2 SQIVND (reference sequence). The germline V and J ends were trimmed by 3 bases and 4 bases, with 9 bases remaining between them.

The chain joins TRBV19 to TRBJ1-1, with D unclear. Sequencing used peripheral blood mononuclear cells (PBMCs), obtained at baseline. The receptor's source is a human donor with classical Hodgkin lymphoma. For the CDR3, the DNA is TGTGCCAGTAGTATGTCAGGAAGCACTGAAGCTTTCTTT. Protein: CASSMSGSTEAFF.